The present TCR beta chain was sequenced within a study of shared clonotypes between healthy human individuals. Germline values: CDR1 SGHTA, CDR2 FQGTGA. This CDR3 contains 17 residues. V trimming: 1 base; J trimming: 1 base; junction bases outside the gene matches: 9. TCRdb's copy holds only in-frame clones and misses some; the assay was immunoSEQ multiplex PCR. The data show some 2.3 million clones, approximately 93% seen once. A split of CD4+ cells into CD45RA+ naive and CD45RA-negative memory subsets was performed. Study conclusions and caveats: The study drew on few donors, limiting represented genetic and exposure-history diversity. What rarefaction showed was incomplete sorted-subset sequencing despite large depth.

A remark on this clone: Its antigen is undetermined.

Sequences were obtained from naive CD4+ T cells from PBMCs. As for subset: CD45RA+ positively selected. This TCR came from a man younger than 30 in good health. Some clones in this sample may be carry-over from other donors' samples. The chain is built from TRBV7-3 and TRBJ1-2; TRBD1 aligns across 7 bases. The chain's CDR3 is CASSLMAGAGGNYGYTF. The CDR3 DNA is TGTGCCAGCAGCTTAATGGCCGGGGCAGGGGGTAACTATGGCTACACCTTC.